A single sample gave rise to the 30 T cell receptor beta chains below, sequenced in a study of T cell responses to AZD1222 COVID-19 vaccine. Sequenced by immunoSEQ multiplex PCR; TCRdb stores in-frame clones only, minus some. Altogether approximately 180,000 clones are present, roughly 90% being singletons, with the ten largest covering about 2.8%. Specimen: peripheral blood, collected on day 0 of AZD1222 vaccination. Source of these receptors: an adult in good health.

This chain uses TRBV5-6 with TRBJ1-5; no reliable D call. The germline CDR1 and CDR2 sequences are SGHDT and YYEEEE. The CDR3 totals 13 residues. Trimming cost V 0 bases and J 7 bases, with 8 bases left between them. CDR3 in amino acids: CASSLERGQPQHF. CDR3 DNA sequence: TGTGCCAGCAGCTTGGAGCGTGGGCAGCCCCAGCATTTT.

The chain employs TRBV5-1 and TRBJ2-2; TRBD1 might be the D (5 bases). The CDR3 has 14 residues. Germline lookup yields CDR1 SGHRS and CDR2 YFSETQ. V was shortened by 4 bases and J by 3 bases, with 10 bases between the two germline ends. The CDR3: CASSPQGDTGELFF. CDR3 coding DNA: TGCGCCAGCAGCCCACAAGGGGACACCGGGGAGCTGTTTTTT.

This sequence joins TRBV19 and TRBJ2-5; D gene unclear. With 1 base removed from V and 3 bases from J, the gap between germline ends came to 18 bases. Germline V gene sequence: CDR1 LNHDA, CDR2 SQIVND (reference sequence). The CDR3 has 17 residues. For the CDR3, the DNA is TGTGCCAGTAGTATAGGACCTAAGGGATCCAGAGAAGAGACCCAGTACTTC. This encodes CASSIGPKGSREETQYF.

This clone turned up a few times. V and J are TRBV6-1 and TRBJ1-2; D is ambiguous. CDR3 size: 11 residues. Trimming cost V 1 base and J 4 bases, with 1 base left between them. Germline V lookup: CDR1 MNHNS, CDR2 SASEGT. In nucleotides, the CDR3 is TGTGCCAGCAGTGAAGGCTATGGCTACACCTTC. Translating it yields CASSEGYGYTF.

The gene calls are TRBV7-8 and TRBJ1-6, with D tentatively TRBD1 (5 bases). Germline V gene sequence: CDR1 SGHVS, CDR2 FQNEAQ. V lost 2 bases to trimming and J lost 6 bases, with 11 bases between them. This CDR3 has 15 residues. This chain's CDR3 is CASSLRWGVNSPLHF. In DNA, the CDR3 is TGTGCCAGCAGCTTAAGATGGGGCGTTAATTCACCCCTCCACTTT.

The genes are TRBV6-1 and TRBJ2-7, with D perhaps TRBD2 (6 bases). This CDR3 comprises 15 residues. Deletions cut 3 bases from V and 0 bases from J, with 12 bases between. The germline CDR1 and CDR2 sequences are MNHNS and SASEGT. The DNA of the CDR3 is TGTGCCAGCAGTGATAGGGAGGAGCTCTCCTACGAGCAGTACTTC. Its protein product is CASSDREELSYEQYF.

The CDR3 DNA reads TGTGCCAGCAGTCAACAGGGGAATGGCTACACCTTC. Translation: CASSQQGNGYTF. This chain uses TRBV28 with TRBJ1-2; TRBD1 matches 7 bases. Germline V gives CDR1 MDHEN, CDR2 SYDVKM. CDR3 length: 12 residues. With V trimmed by 5 bases and J by 6 bases, 3 bases remained unmatched.

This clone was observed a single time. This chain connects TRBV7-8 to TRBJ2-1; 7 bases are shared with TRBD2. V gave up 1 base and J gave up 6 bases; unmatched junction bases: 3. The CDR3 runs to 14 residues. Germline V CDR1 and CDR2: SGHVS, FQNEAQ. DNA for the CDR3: TGTGCCAGCAGCTTAGGGGGCGGGAGCAATGAGCAGTTCTTC. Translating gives CASSLGGGSNEQFF. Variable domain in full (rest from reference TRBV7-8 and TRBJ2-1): GAGVSQSPRYKVAKRGQDVALRCDPISGHVSLFWYQQALGQGPEFLTYFQNEAQLDKSGLPSDRFFAERPEGSVSTLKIQRTQQEDSAVYLCASSLGGGSNEQFFGPGTRLTVL.

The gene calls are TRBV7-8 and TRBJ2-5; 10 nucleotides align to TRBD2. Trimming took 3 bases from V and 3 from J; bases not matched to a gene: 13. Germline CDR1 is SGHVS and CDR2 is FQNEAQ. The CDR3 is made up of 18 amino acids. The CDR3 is CASSLSLTGLAGEETQYF. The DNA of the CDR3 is TGTGCCAGCAGCTTGTCCCTCACGGGGCTAGCGGGAGAAGAGACCCAGTACTTC.

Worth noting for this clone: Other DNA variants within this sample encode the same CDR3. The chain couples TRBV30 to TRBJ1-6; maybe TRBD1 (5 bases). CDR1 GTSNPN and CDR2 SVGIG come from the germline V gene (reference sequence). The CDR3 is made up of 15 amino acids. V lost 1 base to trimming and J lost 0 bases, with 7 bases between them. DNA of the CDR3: TGTGCCTGGAGTGGGGGCAGCTCCTATAATTCACCCCTCCACTTT. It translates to CAWSGGSSYNSPLHF.

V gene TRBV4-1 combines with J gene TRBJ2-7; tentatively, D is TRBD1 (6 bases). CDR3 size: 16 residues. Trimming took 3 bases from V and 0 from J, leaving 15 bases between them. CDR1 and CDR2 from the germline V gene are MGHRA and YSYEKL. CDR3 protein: CASSQGETGSSYEQYF. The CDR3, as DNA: TGCGCCAGCAGCCAGGGGGAAACAGGGAGCTCCTACGAGCAGTACTTC.

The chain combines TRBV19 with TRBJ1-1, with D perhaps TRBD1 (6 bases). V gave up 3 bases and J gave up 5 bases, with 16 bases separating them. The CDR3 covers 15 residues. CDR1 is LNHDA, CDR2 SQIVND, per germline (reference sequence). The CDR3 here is CASSISAGVGTEAFF. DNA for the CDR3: TGTGCCAGTAGTATCTCCGCAGGGGTGGGGACTGAAGCTTTCTTT.

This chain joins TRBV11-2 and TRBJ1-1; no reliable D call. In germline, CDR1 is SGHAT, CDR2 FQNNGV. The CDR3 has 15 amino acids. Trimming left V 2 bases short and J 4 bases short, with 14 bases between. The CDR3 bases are TGTGCCAGCAGCTTAAGGGAGGCTAGGATCACTGAAGCTTTCTTT. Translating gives CASSLREARITEAFF.

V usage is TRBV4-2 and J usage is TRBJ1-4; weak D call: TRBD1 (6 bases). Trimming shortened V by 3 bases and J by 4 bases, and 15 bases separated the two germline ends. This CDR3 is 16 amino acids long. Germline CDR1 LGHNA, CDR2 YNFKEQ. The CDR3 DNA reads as TGTGCCAGCAGCCAGACCGGGACATCATATAATGAAAAACTGTTTTTT. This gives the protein CASSQTGTSYNEKLFF.

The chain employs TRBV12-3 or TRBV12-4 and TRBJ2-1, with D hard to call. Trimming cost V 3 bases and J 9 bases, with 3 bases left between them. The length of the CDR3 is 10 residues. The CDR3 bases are TGTGCCAGCAGTTTCGGTGAGCAGTTCTTC. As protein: CASSFGEQFF.

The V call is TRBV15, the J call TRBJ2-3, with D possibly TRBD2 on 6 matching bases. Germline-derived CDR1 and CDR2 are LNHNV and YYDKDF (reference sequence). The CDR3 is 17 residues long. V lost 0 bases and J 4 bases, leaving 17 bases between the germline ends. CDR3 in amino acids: CATSRDRSAGSSDTQYF. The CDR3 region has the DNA TGTGCCACCAGCAGAGATCGAAGTGCCGGGAGTTCAGATACGCAGTATTTT.

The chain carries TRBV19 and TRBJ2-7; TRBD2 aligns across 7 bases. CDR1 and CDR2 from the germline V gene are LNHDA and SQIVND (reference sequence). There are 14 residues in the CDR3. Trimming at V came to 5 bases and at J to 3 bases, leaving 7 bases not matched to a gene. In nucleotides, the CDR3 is TGTGCCAGTAGTTTGAGCGGGAACGACTACGAGCAGTACTTC. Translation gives CASSLSGNDYEQYF.

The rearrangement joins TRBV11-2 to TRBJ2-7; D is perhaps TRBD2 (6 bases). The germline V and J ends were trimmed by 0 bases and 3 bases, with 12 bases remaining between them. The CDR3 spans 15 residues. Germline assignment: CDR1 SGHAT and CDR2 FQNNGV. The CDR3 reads CASSLEGGPDYEQYF. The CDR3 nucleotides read TGTGCCAGCAGCTTAGAGGGGGGACCGGACTACGAGCAGTACTTC.

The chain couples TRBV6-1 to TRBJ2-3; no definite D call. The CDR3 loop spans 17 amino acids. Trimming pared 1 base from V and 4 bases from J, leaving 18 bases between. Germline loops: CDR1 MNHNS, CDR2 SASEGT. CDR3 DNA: TGTGCCAGCAGTGAAGTACCCAGCAGACTCCGGGCAGATACGCAGTATTTT. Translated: CASSEVPSRLRADTQYF.

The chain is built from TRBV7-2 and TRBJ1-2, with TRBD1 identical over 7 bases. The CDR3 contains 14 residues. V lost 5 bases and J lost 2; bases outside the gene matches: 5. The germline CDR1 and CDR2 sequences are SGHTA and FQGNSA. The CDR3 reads CASSPGGGNYGYTF. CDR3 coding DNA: TGTGCCAGCAGCCCAGGGGGTGGAAACTATGGCTACACCTTC.

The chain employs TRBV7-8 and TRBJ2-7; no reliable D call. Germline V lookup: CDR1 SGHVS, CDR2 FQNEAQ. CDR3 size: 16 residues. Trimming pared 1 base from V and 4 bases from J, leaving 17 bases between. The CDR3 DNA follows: TGTGCCAGCAGCTTAGGTCCGGCTGATGGGCGGTACGAGCAGTACTTC. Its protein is CASSLGPADGRYEQYF. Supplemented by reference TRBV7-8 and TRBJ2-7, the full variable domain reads GAGVSQSPRYKVAKRGQDVALRCDPISGHVSLFWYQQALGQGPEFLTYFQNEAQLDKSGLPSDRFFAERPEGSVSTLKIQRTQQEDSAVYLCASSLGPADGRYEQYFGPGTRLTVT.

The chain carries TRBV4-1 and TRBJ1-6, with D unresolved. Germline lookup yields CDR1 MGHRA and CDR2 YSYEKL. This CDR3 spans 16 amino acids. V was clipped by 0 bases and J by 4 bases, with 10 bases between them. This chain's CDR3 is CASSQDTDFYNSPLHF. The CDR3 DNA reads TGCGCCAGCAGCCAAGACACAGATTTTTATAATTCACCCCTCCACTTT.

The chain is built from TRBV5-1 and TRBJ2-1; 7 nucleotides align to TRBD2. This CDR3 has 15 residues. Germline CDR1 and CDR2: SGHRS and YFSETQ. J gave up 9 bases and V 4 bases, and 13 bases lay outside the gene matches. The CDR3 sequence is CASSARPGGRVEQFF. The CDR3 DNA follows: TGCGCCAGCAGCGCTCGGCCGGGAGGCCGCGTTGAGCAGTTCTTC.

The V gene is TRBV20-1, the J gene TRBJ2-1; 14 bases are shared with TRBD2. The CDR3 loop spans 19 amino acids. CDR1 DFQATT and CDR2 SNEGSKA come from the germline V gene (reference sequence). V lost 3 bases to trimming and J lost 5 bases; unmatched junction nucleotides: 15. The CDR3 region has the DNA TGCAGTGCTAGTCGCAGGGGGCGCCGGACTAGCGGGAGGAACAATGAGCAGTTCTTC. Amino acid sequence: CSASRRGRRTSGRNNEQFF.

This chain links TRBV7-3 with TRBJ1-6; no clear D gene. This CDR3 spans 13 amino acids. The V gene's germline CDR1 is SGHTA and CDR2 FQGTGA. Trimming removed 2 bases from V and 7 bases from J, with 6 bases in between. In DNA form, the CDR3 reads TGTGCCAGCAGCTTAGGGAGGAATTCACCCCTCCACTTT. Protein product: CASSLGRNSPLHF. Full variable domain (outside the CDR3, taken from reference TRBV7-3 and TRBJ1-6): GAGVSQTPSNKVTEKGKYVELRCDPISGHTALYWYRQSLGQGPEFLIYFQGTGAADDSGLPNDRFFAVRPEGSVSTLKIQRTERGDSAVYLCASSLGRNSPLHFGNGTRLTVT.

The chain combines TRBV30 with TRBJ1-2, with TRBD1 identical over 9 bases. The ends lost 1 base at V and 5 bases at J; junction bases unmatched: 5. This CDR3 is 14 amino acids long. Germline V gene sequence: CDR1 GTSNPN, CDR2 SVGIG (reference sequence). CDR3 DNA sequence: TGTGCCTGGAGTGAAGGGACAGGGTTTTATGGCTACACCTTC. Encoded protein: CAWSEGTGFYGYTF.

The DNA for the CDR3 is TGTGCCAGCAGCTTAGATCGGGAGGGAGTCAGGACCGGGGAGCTGTTTTTT. This encodes CASSLDREGVRTGELFF. The V call is TRBV11-2, the J call TRBJ2-2; 8 nucleotides line up with TRBD2. This CDR3 has 17 amino acids. V lost 0 bases, J lost 5 bases, and 8 bases stayed unmatched. Germline values: CDR1 SGHAT, CDR2 FQNNGV.

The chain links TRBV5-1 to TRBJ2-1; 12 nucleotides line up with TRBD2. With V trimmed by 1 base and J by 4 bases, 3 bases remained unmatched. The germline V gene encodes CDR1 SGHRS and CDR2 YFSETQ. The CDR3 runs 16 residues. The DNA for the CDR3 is TGCGCCAGCAGCTTGAGCGGACTAGCGGGGTACAATGAGCAGTTCTTC. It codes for CASSLSGLAGYNEQFF.

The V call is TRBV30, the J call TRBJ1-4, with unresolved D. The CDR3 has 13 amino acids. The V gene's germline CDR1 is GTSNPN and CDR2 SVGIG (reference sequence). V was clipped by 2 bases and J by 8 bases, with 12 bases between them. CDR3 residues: CAWSIRAGEKLFF. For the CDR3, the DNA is TGTGCCTGGAGTATTAGGGCGGGAGAAAAACTGTTTTTT.

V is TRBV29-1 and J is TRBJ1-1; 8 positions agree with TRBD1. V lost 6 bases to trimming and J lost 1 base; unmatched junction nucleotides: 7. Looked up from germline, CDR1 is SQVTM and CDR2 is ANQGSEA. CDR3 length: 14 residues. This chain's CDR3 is CSVSPGTGNTEAFF. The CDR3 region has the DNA TGCAGCGTGAGCCCCGGGACAGGGAACACTGAAGCTTTCTTT.